This T cell receptor beta chain was recovered during a study of a mutant IDH1 vaccine in newly diagnosed glioma. Study in general: Among treated patients, around 62% were male and roughly 40% female, and mean age was about 40 years. It was radiotherapy, temozolomide, or both that patients received previously, with most receiving both.

Study results and caveats: Overall, more than 80% of patients had vaccine-induced immune responses.

The repertoire was sequenced with immunoSEQ multiplex PCR; TCRdb's copy has only in-frame clones and lacks some. Of 31,000 or so clones listed, roughly 78% were seen once; the top ten hold approximately 25%. As for this clone: Antigen unknown.

From germline, CDR1 is SGHTA and CDR2 FQGNSA. The CDR3 contains 17 residues. The ends lost 0 bases at V and 4 bases at J; junction bases unmatched: 10. The sample's time point: week 11, during vaccination. Each vaccine dose was 300 ug of mutant IDH1 20-mer peptide, with topical imiquimod. The rearrangement uses TRBV7-2 and TRBJ2-7, with 9 bases lining up with TRBD1. This TCR came from a young man with glioma. This specimen was PBMCs, taken from a glioma patient whose treatment included an IDH1 peptide vaccine. The CDR3 nucleotides are TGTGCCAGCAGCTTAGCGCCCCTGGGACAGGGTTTTTACGAGCAGTACTTC. Amino acid sequence: CASSLAPLGQGFYEQYF.